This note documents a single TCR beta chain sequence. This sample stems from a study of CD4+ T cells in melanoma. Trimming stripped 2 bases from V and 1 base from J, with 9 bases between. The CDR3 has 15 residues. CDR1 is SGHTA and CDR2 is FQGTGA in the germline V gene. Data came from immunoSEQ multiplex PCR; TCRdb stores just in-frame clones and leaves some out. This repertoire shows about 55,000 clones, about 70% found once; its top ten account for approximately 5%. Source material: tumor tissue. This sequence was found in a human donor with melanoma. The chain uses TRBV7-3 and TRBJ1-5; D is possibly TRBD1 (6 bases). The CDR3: CASSLGTLSNQPQHF. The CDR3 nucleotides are TGTGCCAGCAGCTTAGGGACACTAAGCAATCAGCCCCAGCATTTT. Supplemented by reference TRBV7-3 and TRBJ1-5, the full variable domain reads GAGVSQTPSNKVTEKGKYVELRCDPISGHTALYWYRQSLGQGPEFLIYFQGTGAADDSGLPNDRFFAVRPEGSVSTLKIQRTERGDSAVYLCASSLGTLSNQPQHFGDGTRLSIL.